This T cell receptor beta chain was retrieved from a study of OX40 agonist ivuxolimab in advanced cancers. Study observations and caveats: The study did not work out the antigen specificity of the expanded peripheral T cells. CD4+ and CD8+ T cells in blood underwent clonal expansion by week 6 at 0.1 to 3.0 mg/kg. Low normalized T-cell clonal expansion was also seen in some nonresponders. Expanded clones were, on average, more numerous in CD8+ T cells than in CD4+.

Sequencing was performed with immunoSEQ multiplex PCR; in TCRdb, only in-frame clones are kept and a portion is missing. The sample shows tens of thousands of clones, around 85% of them seen only once. Trimming removed 1 base at V and 3 bases at J, with 9 bases between. From germline, CDR1 is SGHVS and CDR2 FNYEAQ. CDR3 length: 15 amino acids. To note about this clone: Its antigen is still unknown.

This receptor was identified in an adult with an advanced solid tumor such as melanoma, head and neck, liver or kidney cancer. The sequencing here drew on CD4+ or CD8+ T cells sorted from blood, taken in a trial of the OX40 agonist ivuxolimab. This chain links TRBV7-6 with TRBJ1-4; D not resolved. The CDR3 nucleotides read TGTGCCAGCAGCTTAGGGGTTCAAGCTAATGAAAAACTGTTTTTT. Encoded protein: CASSLGVQANEKLFF.